The entry that follows covers one T cell receptor (beta chain) sequence. This record belongs to a study of blood T cell repertoires in COVID-19. V lost 0 bases, J lost 3 bases, and 5 bases stayed unmatched. The germline V gene encodes CDR1 SGHNT and CDR2 YYREEE (reference sequence). CDR3 length: 15 amino acids. TCRdb's table, derived via immunoSEQ multiplex PCR, lists solely in-frame clones and lacks some. In the table there are about 300,000 clones, roughly 90% of which are singletons. This TCR was recovered from a woman between 25 and 40 years old with COVID-19, enrolled during active disease. The chain couples TRBV5-4 to TRBJ2-7; 8 positions agree with TRBD2. The sequencing sample was made of peripheral blood. In nucleotides, the CDR3 is TGTGCCAGCAGCTTGGGGCTAGCGGGCGGCTACGAGCAGTACTTC. Translating gives CASSLGLAGGYEQYF.